The 3 T cell receptor beta chains below were found in one sample sequenced in a study of control samples from healthy donors and cancer patients. The method was immunoSEQ multiplex PCR; TCRdb's version includes in-frame clones alone and lacks a portion of them. The repertoire has more than 85,000 clones, around 92% of them found once; the top ten carry 2% to 3%. What was sequenced was blood. These receptors were taken from a woman under 30 in good health.

This rearrangement joins TRBV5-4 to TRBJ2-1, with D possibly being TRBD1 (5 bases). The CDR3 length is 14 residues. Looked up from germline, CDR1 is SGHNT and CDR2 is YYREEE (reference sequence). Trimming pared 1 base from V and 10 bases from J, leaving 15 bases between. The CDR3 protein is CASSLRPGSWEQFF. The CDR3 region has the DNA TGTGCCAGCAGCTTGAGACCAGGGTCTTGGGAGCAGTTCTTC.

This rearrangement joins TRBV27 to TRBJ1-6, with TRBD1 matching over 7 bases. Germline V gene sequence: CDR1 MNHEY, CDR2 SMNVEV (reference sequence). This CDR3 comprises 12 residues. The junction had 8 bases not matched to a gene; V was cut back by 8 bases and J by 13 bases. CDR3 loop: CASRDSGIPLHF. CDR3 DNA sequence: TGTGCCAGCCGGGACAGTGGTATTCCCCTCCACTTT.

This clone was seen once. The V gene is TRBV30, the J gene TRBJ2-2; 8 nucleotides match TRBD2. The CDR3 spans 14 residues. CDR1 is GTSNPN and CDR2 is SVGIG in the germline V gene (reference sequence). Germline trimming cut 0 bases from V and 6 bases from J; bases unmatched to any gene: 3. The CDR3 here is CAWSVPGGAGELFF. CDR3 DNA sequence: TGTGCCTGGAGTGTACCGGGGGGGGCCGGGGAGCTGTTTTTT.